This TCR beta chain emerged from a study of regulatory T cells in long-lasting Graves disease (dated by TCRdb to the early 2020s). About the full investigation: Newly diagnosed Graves' disease patients had taken antithyroid drugs for less than 3 months. This study used TCR sequencing and RNA sequencing of peripheral blood to compare persistent Graves' disease patients against newly diagnosed Graves' disease patients. The study was conducted in China and was registered as a clinical trial. A total of approximately 35 samples underwent TCR sequencing: about 13 from persistent and approximately 20 from newly diagnosed Graves' disease patients.

The library came from multiplex PCR. The run used an Illumina HiSeq 4000. TCR beta libraries were built with iRepertoire HTBI primers and Arm-PCR amplification of CDR3 regions. Before sequencing, the PCR products went through gel purification. The authors processed their data as follows. Gene usage analysis of CDR3 amino acid clonotypes relied on the approximately 60 TRBV and about 13 TRBJ segments identified across samples. COPE and FqMerger were used to merge the filtered high-quality paired reads into contigs. BLAST was used to align contigs to IMGT TRBV, TRBD and TRBJ reference genes, with CDR3 defined following IMGT. Any clonotype with a frequency above 0.1% was classified as a highly expanded clone. Repertoire diversity was measured by Shannon entropy, and V-J evenness by the Gini coefficient. A clonotype found in more than one individual was treated as public. TCRdb passed the public sequencing reads through fastp at Q25 and MiXCR, retaining productive beta sequences. Each record represents a unique CDR3 protein, reported with the most common genes and DNA among its rows. The V and J calls and clone size are TCRdb's, not the authors'. The table for this sample lists roughly 510,000 distinct CDR3 sequences; about 16% of them were counted only once. The ten largest account for about 12% of the sample.

What the research found in general, with its limitations: Lower TCR Shannon entropy and fewer highly expanded clones were observed in persistent Graves' disease patients than in newly diagnosed patients, which suggested clonal expansion. Only peripheral blood was studied, because thyroid tissue, the primary lesion, was inaccessible. Only the TCR beta chain was sequenced and analyzed. The authors noted that the small sample size was a limitation that may lower accuracy. Persistent disease showed preferential use of TRBV28, TRBJ1-2 and TRBJ2-5, whereas newly diagnosed disease favored TRBV20-1 and TRBJ2-1. More public clonotypes were shared among persistent patients (under 3,000) than among newly diagnosed patients (966).

CDR1 and CDR2, per the germline V gene, are SGHDT and YYEEEE. The CDR3, from cysteine to phenylalanine, totals 14 residues. Left in the record is the CDR3 DNA by itself, 42 bases read in frame from the first base. The sample's time point, from its label and the paper: newly diagnosed GD, antithyroid drugs for less than 3 months. RNA was extracted from PBMCs in TRIzol for both TCR sequencing and RNA sequencing. The diagnosis of Graves' disease was made according to American Thyroid Association guidelines. The patients came from an endocrinology department in Xi'an, China. Each patient gave around 9.2 milliliters of peripheral blood, collected in an EDTA anticoagulant tube. Ficoll Paque Plus density gradient separation was used to isolate PBMCs, and no further T cell sorting was performed. An Agilent 2100 Bioanalyzer and agarose gel were used to assess RNA quality, and a NanoDrop 2000 was used to measure RNA concentration.

Comments on this clonotype: Its antigen is still unknown. Relative to the germline gene, one junction end is altered; a read error may explain this.

These sequences were also reported in another study, on T cells in Graves' hyperthyroidism and ophthalmopathy. As described in the second report: Graves' hyperthyroidism was defined as stable when no progression to ophthalmopathy occurred over 18 months of follow-up. Hyperthyroidism patients were newly diagnosed, with disease duration under 2 months, and aged 18 to 65 years. Any patient with an uncontrolled infection, another autoimmune disease, pregnancy or lactation was excluded. Diagnoses relied on clinical symptoms, serum thyroxine and TRAb, thyroid ultrasound and orbital computed tomography. A first-round RT-PCR of the TCR CDR3 used the HTBI primer set with the Qiagen OneStep RT-PCR kit. Blood samples also contained most of the expanded thyroid clonotypes (frequency above 0.001), which suggests that blood repertoires may reflect thyroid immune responses. Ophthalmopathy was separated from stable hyperthyroidism by a 13 V-J signature model, with 87.88% sensitivity and about 81% specificity obtained in cross-validation and 80%/75% obtained in testing. In validation, the model predicted progression to ophthalmopathy with 65% to 71% sensitivity and around 72% specificity, a median of 6.5 months before onset. A discovery cohort of roughly 100 patients, fewer than 50 with Graves' ophthalmopathy and over 55 with stable Graves' hyperthyroidism, was used to find distinguishing TCR V-J signatures. Prospective prediction of ophthalmopathy was tested in an independent validation cohort consisting of 18 to 20 hyperthyroidism patients and more than 15 patients who later progressed to ophthalmopathy. The roughly 94 discovery patients were randomly divided into training and test sets at a 7:3 ratio. The study also compared thyroid tissue and blood T-cell repertoires from several Graves' hyperthyroidism patients. Once sampling was done, hyperthyroidism patients were given methimazole at a starting dose of 30 mg daily, whereas ophthalmopathy patients were given high-dose intravenous methylprednisolone. A second multiplex PCR round built the libraries, followed by size selection and purification. Libraries were sequenced paired-end with 100 bp reads on an Illumina HiSeq2000. SOAPnuke was used to process the raw data, with reads discarded if the reads contained adapters or uncalled bases, had a mean Phred below 15, or lacked an exact constant-primer or identifier match. High-quality paired reads were merged with COPE v1.2.5, and unique nucleotide sequences were defined as clonotypes. MiTCR v1.1 was used to align the clonotypes against IMGT TRBV, TRBD and TRBJ reference segments. The analysis included only V-J combinations with a frequency above 0.0001, which together covered 99% to 99.2% of the repertoires. The TCS score was defined as the ratio of F50 (clonal expansion) to E x V (chaos), calculated using BLOSUM62-based TCRdist between CDR3 peptides within each V-J. Welch's t-statistics and random forest reduced 450 to 600 V-J features to fewer than 15, which were used in a naive Bayes classifier (R e1071). Sample size was not statistically predetermined, and blinding of investigators to group allocation was not performed. According to the paper, TCR Vbeta CDR3 sequencing was carried out on 135 peripheral blood samples, which came from fewer than 50 ophthalmopathy, approximately 72 hyperthyroidism and roughly 17 progressor patients.

Recombination linked TRBV5-6 to TRBJ1-5, with the identity of the D gene unclear. The clonotype was recovered from a man between 18 and 35 years old with Graves disease. Donor details come from another sample of the same person, matched by shared clones. Sequencing used peripheral blood mononuclear cells (PBMCs), obtained at new diagnosis, from a patient treated with antithyroid drugs. This receptor carries the CDR3 CASSLGRSSQPQHF. Here is the DNA: TGTGCCAGCAGCTTGGGTAGGAGCAGTCAGCCCCAGCATTTT.